Shown below are 2 T cell receptor beta chains from a single sample sequenced in a study of OX40 agonist ivuxolimab in advanced cancers. Measured with immunoSEQ multiplex PCR; TCRdb has only the in-frame clones, and not every one. The data contain about 79,000 clones, 90% to 95% of them singletons. The specimen comprised CD4+ or CD8+ T cells sorted from blood, sampled in a trial of the OX40 agonist ivuxolimab. The receptors were gathered from an adult with an advanced solid tumor such as melanoma, head and neck, liver or kidney cancer.

This clone was picked up one time. The chain uses TRBV6-5 and TRBJ1-5; 7 bases agree with TRBD1. The CDR3 is 14 residues long. Germline V gives CDR1 MNHEY, CDR2 SVGAGI. The junction had 2 bases not matched to a gene; V was cut back by 2 bases and J by 4 bases. The CDR3, as DNA: TGTGCCAGCAGTTACGGACAGGAGAATCAGCCCCAGCATTTT. This codes for CASSYGQENQPQHF.

The chain uses TRBV9 and TRBJ1-1; weak D call: TRBD1 (6 bases). This CDR3 spans 16 amino acids. Per the germline V gene, CDR1 is SGDLS and CDR2 is YYNGEE. Between the trimmed V and J ends, which lost 0 bases and 3 bases, there was a span of 15 bases. CDR3 in amino acids: CASSVGLGARDTEAFF. For the CDR3, the DNA is TGTGCCAGCAGCGTAGGTCTGGGGGCGCGGGACACTGAAGCTTTCTTT.